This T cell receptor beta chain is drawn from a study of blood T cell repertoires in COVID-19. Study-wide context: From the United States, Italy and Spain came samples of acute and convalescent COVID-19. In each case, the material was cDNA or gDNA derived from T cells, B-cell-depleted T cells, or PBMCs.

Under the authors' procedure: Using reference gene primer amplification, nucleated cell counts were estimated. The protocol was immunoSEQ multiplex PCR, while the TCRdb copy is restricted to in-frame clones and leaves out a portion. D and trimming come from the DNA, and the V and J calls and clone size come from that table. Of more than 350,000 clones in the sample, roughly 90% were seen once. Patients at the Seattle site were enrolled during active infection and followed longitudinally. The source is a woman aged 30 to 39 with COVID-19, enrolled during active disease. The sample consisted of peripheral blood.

The CDR3 DNA sequence: TGCGCCAGCAGCCAAGGAATGGACACTTTGGACATTCAGTACTTC. It is translated as CASSQGMDTLDIQYF. The chain links TRBV4-1 to TRBJ2-4; the D gene is possibly TRBD1 (5 bases). This CDR3 is built from 15 residues. Germline V gene sequence: CDR1 MGHRA, CDR2 YSYEKL. V was trimmed by 1 base and J by 8 bases, leaving 15 bases between them.